Included here is one T cell receptor beta chain sequence, with context. This CDR3 is missing its conserved last phenylalanine or tryptophan, likely due to a read error. The DNA is omitted, as the CDR3 cannot be located on it reliably, and the CDR3 follows TCRdb's listing. The CDR3 has 16 amino acids, counting both end residues. Germline lookup yields CDR1 ENHRY and CDR2 SYGVKD. Co-extraction of both nucleic acids (RNA and DNA) used about 17-31 mg of unsorted bulk tissue. Sampling of each tumor involved five separate regions. This sample is drawn from a study of tumor-infiltrating lymphocytes in primary liver carcinoma. Using a constant-region primer together with ProtoScript II reverse transcriptase, TCR beta cDNA was made from about 500 ng of total RNA. Slightly modified ARM-PCR, run as three nested multiplex PCR rounds, produced the TCR beta libraries. TRBV1-TRBV30 forward primers paired with a C-beta reverse primer drove the first two PCR rounds, about 10 cycles each. MiXCR, applied by TCRdb to the multiplex PCR reads, yields one record per CDR3 protein. The repertoire holds 90,000 to 100,000 distinct CDR3 sequences, with more than 60% as singletons.

The TCR comes from a woman aged 55 to 70 with primary liver carcinoma and hepatitis B virus infection. Sequencing was carried out using liver tumor tissue from sampling region 5. Subset specified: tumor region T5, tumor centre. The chain uses TRBV10-3 and TRBJ2-5; the listed D gene, TRBD1, was not tested against the DNA. CDR3 residues: CAISDPRPGGGEIRYL.